This TCR beta chain came from a study of T cells after yellow fever vaccination. Trimming removed 4 bases at V and 2 bases at J, with 11 bases between. There are 14 residues in the CDR3. CDR1 is SGHRS, CDR2 YFSETQ, per germline. In this sample, this clonotype turned up a few times. The authors made TCR cDNA by 5'RACE template switching, adding a universal primer site and UMIs. TCRdb called the 5' RACE reads again in MiXCR, with one record for every CDR3 protein. Here the sample spans a few hundred thousand distinct CDR3 sequences, approximately 3.8% being singletons. The chain joins TRBV5-1 to TRBJ2-3; the D call may be TRBD1 or TRBD2 (5 bases each). The TCR was taken from a man aged 18 to 35 who received the YFV17D yellow fever vaccine. The sequenced sample was PBMCs, obtained on the day of the yellow fever booster vaccination. CDR3 residues: CASSAWDPTDTQYF. For the CDR3, the DNA is TGCGCCAGCAGCGCCTGGGACCCCACAGATACGCAGTATTTT.